One T cell receptor (beta chain) is described in this entry. The antigen is undetermined. The data stem from a study of blood T cells in healthy people across ages. Study details: There was about one barcoded beta molecule captured by template switching per two T cells. Regarding the study as a whole: The unknown donor CMV status may have confounded expanded clonotype changes. More naive CD4+ cells and higher diversity marked long-lived donors relative to aged donors.

The CDR3 is 12 residues long. Germline V gene sequence: CDR1 LGHDT, CDR2 YNNKEL (reference sequence). Trimming took 3 bases from V and 11 from J, leaving 13 bases between them. Together with a sample-barcoded 5' primer, a J-beta primer mix was included in a second PCR lasting roughly 7 to 11 cycles. Each of the cDNA molecules was tagged by a template-switch adaptor with 12 random nucleotides. Via MiXCR, TCRdb re-called the 5' RACE reads, giving one row per CDR3 protein. The repertoire holds 850,000 to 1,000,000 distinct CDR3 sequences, roughly 50% seen once, with over 20% in the top ten. J is TRBJ2-5 and V is TRBV3-1; D gene uncertain. Sequencing was done on a sample of blood. This TCR was sampled from a woman aged 55-69 years in good health. In nucleotides, the CDR3 is TGTGCCAGCAGCCACCTCGGAACTGAGCAGTACTTC. Amino acids: CASSHLGTEQYF.